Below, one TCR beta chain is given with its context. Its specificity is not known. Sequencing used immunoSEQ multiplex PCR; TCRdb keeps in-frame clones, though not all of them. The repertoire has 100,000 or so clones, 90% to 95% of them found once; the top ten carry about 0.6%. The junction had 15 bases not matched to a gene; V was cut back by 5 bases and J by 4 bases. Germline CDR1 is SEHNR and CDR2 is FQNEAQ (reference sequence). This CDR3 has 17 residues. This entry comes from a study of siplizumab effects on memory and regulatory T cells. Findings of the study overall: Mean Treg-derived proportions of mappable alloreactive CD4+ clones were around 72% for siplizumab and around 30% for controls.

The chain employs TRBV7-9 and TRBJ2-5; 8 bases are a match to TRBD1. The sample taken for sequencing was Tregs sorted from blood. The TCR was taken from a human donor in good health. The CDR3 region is CASSPAGGRGPGETQYF. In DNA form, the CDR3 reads TGTGCCAGCAGCCCGGCCGGTGGCAGGGGGCCGGGAGAGACCCAGTACTTC.